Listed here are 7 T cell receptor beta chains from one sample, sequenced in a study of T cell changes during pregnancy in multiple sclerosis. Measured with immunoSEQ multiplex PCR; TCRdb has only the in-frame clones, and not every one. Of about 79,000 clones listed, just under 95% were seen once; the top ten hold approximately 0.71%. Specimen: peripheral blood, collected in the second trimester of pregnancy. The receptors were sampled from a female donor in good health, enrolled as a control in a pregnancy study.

The CDR3 region has the DNA TGTGCCAGCAGTGCCGGCGAGAGGAGTGGGTATGCGAAACTGTTTTTT. It encodes CASSAGERSGYAKLFF. The genes are TRBV25-1 and TRBJ1-4, with no clear D. Germline CDR1 MGHDK, CDR2 SYGVNS. The V end was cut by 4 bases, the J end by 11 bases, with 23 bases between. This CDR3 comprises 16 residues.

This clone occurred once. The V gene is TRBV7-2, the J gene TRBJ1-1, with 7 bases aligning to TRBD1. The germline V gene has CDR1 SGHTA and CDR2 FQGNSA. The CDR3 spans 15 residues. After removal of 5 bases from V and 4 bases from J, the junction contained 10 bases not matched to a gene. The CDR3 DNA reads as TGTGCCAGCAGCCATCAAACGAGACAGGGCACTGAAGCTTTCTTT. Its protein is CASSHQTRQGTEAFF.

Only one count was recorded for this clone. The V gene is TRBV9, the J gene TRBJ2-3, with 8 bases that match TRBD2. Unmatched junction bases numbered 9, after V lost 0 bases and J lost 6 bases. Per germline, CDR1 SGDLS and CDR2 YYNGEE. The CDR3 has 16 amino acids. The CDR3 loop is CASSVGLAGRWDTQYF. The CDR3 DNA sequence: TGTGCCAGCAGCGTAGGGCTAGCGGGCCGATGGGATACGCAGTATTTT.

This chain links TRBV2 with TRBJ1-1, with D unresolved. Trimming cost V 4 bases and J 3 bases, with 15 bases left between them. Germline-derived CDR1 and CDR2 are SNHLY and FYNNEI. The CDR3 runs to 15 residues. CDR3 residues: CASSGLGRWDTEAFF. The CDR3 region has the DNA TGTGCCAGCAGTGGTCTGGGGAGATGGGACACTGAAGCTTTCTTT.

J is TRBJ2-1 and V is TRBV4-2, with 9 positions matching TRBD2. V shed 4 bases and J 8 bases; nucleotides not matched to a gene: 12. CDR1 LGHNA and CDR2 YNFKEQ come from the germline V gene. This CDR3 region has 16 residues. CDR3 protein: CASSRRGGGVKDEQFF. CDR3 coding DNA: TGTGCCAGCAGCCGACGGGGCGGGGGGGTTAAGGATGAGCAGTTCTTC.

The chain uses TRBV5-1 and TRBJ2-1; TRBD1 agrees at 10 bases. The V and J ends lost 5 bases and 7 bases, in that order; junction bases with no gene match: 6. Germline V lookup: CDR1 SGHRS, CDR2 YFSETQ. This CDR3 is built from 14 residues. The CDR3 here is CASSGTGVTNEQFF. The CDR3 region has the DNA TGCGCCAGCAGTGGGACAGGGGTTACGAATGAGCAGTTCTTC. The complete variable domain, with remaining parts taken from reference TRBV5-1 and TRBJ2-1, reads KAGVTQTPRYLIKTRGQQVTLSCSPISGHRSVSWYQQTPGQGLQFLFEYFSETQRNKGNFPGRFSGRQFSNSRSEMNVSTLELGDSALYLCASSGTGVTNEQFFGPGTRLTVL.

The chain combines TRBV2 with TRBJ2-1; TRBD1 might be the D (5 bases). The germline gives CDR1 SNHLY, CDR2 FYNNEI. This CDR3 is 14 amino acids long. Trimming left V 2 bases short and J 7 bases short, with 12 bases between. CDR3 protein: CASSEIKGPNEQFF. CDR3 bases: TGTGCCAGCAGTGAAATAAAGGGGCCTAATGAGCAGTTCTTC.